This TCR beta chain was profiled in a study of beta chain features in type 1 diabetes. Study results and limitations: PCR, the amplification step, might favor shorter templates, equally in patients and controls. Compared with healthy donors, patients appeared to share more similar naive, central memory and regulatory TCRB repertoires. There was a moderate but significant shortening of TCRB CDR3s in all four CD4+ subsets of Type 1 diabetes patients.

CD4+ naive, central memory, regulatory and stem cell-like memory subsets were isolated by sorting on CD45RO/CCR7/CD25/CD127/CD95/CD27. Since all of the isolated RNA was reverse transcribed, expressed TCRB transcripts were what got sequenced. Clones were read by immunoSEQ multiplex PCR, and TCRdb kept only the in-frame ones, dropping some. The profile shows around 400,000 clones, more than 13% of them singletons. This CDR3 is built from 12 residues. CDR1 and CDR2 (germline): MNHGY, SVAAGI. As concerns this clone: Its matching antigen is unknown.

The TCR was taken from a woman aged 18-35 years in good health. The sample was naive CD4+ T cells from blood. The chain carries TRBV6-9 and TRBJ1-3; D is unclear. The CDR3 DNA is TGTCCCGGAGGGAGGACTGGAAACACCATATATTTT. Translating it yields CPGGRTGNTIYF.